These T cell receptor beta chains were read from a single sample in a study of T cell clusters in autoimmune cytopenias. TCRdb reanalyzed the multiplex PCR reads and collapses them to one entry per CDR3 protein, without DNA. With fewer than 15,000 distinct CDR3 sequences in the sample, the ten largest clones hold roughly 2.2%. The material sequenced was peripheral blood. These receptors were obtained from a human donor with an autoimmune cytopenia or autoimmune hepatitis (not recorded which). Both conserved end residues are part of each CDR3. The size of a clone is reported for some rows only, either as once, few or many, or as a class for expanded clones.

v_call: TRBV5-1; clone_size: .; j_call: TRBJ2-1; cdr3_aa: CASSPLGYNEQFF
v_call: TRBV5-1; clone_size: .; j_call: TRBJ2-1; cdr3_aa: CASSSDSLLNEQFF
v_call: TRBV20-1; clone_size: .; j_call: TRBJ2-1; cdr3_aa: CSADPQGGDSYNEQFF
v_call: TRBV6-1; clone_size: .; j_call: TRBJ1-5; cdr3_aa: CASSETGNPFGNQPQHF
v_call: TRBV19; clone_size: medium-sized; j_call: TRBJ2-3; cdr3_aa: CASSIRVGTDTQYF
v_call: TRBV30; clone_size: .; j_call: TRBJ2-1; cdr3_aa: CAWTPDNEQFF
v_call: TRBV19; clone_size: .; j_call: TRBJ1-3; cdr3_aa: CASQQGTGNTIYF
v_call: TRBV6-6; clone_size: .; j_call: TRBJ2-7; cdr3_aa: CASSYSFGEQYF
v_call: TRBV29-1; clone_size: medium-sized; j_call: TRBJ2-5; cdr3_aa: CSVEATAKNGETQYF
v_call: TRBV7-9; clone_size: .; j_call: TRBJ2-2; cdr3_aa: CASSADRGQAGELFF
v_call: TRBV5-1; clone_size: .; j_call: TRBJ2-3; cdr3_aa: CASSSREGVTDTQYF
v_call: TRBV5-4; clone_size: .; j_call: TRBJ2-7; cdr3_aa: CASSLPGQGIYEQYF
v_call: TRBV20-1; clone_size: .; j_call: TRBJ2-1; cdr3_aa: CSALLAGTGYTEQFF
v_call: TRBV12-3/TRBV12-4; clone_size: .; j_call: TRBJ1-2; cdr3_aa: CASSLVPNYGYTF
v_call: TRBV15; clone_size: medium-sized; j_call: TRBJ2-1; cdr3_aa: CATSRDVTASYNEQFF
v_call: TRBV18; clone_size: .; j_call: TRBJ1-2; cdr3_aa: CASSPPSDINYGYTF
v_call: TRBV19; clone_size: .; j_call: TRBJ2-6; cdr3_aa: CASSNGGPRANVLTF
v_call: TRBV6-5; clone_size: .; j_call: TRBJ1-2; cdr3_aa: CASSETGSANYGYTF
v_call: TRBV6-5; clone_size: .; j_call: TRBJ2-1; cdr3_aa: CASSYPRQGRNEQFF
v_call: TRBV19; clone_size: .; j_call: TRBJ1-1; cdr3_aa: CASSIFYGTEAFF
v_call: TRBV6-5; clone_size: .; j_call: TRBJ1-5; cdr3_aa: CASSLWGGNQPQHF
v_call: TRBV29-1; clone_size: medium-sized; j_call: TRBJ2-3; cdr3_aa: CSVSGQGVSDTQYF
v_call: TRBV27; clone_size: medium-sized; j_call: TRBJ2-1; cdr3_aa: CASRFGGIYNEQFF
v_call: TRBV6-5; clone_size: .; j_call: TRBJ2-1; cdr3_aa: CASRPSPGTPPNEQFF
v_call: TRBV6-1; clone_size: .; j_call: TRBJ2-2; cdr3_aa: CASSSGPWANTGELFF
v_call: TRBV19; clone_size: .; j_call: TRBJ2-2; cdr3_aa: CASLSRGRANTGELFF
v_call: TRBV12-3/TRBV12-4; clone_size: .; j_call: TRBJ1-4; cdr3_aa: CASSEGAPTNEKLFF
v_call: TRBV10-3; clone_size: .; j_call: TRBJ1-4; cdr3_aa: CAISDLDGEKLFF
v_call: TRBV19; clone_size: .; j_call: TRBJ1-1; cdr3_aa: CASTPPPGSVVTEAFF
v_call: TRBV19; clone_size: .; j_call: TRBJ2-7; cdr3_aa: CASSIGVTYEQYF
v_call: TRBV29-1; clone_size: medium-sized; j_call: TRBJ2-1; cdr3_aa: CSAAGLAYEQFF
v_call: TRBV18; clone_size: .; j_call: TRBJ1-2; cdr3_aa: CASSNEGGAGGYTF
v_call: TRBV7-2; clone_size: .; j_call: TRBJ2-5; cdr3_aa: CASSGISGETQYF
v_call: TRBV30; clone_size: .; j_call: TRBJ1-1; cdr3_aa: CAWKPLGTVGFGTEAFF
v_call: TRBV19; clone_size: .; j_call: TRBJ2-7; cdr3_aa: CASSTASEQYF
v_call: TRBV6-5; clone_size: .; j_call: TRBJ2-7; cdr3_aa: CASSPLAGIISYEQYF
v_call: TRBV18; clone_size: .; j_call: TRBJ2-1; cdr3_aa: CASSPLARLGDEQFF
v_call: TRBV19; clone_size: .; j_call: TRBJ1-2; cdr3_aa: CASRTDQKFYGYTF
v_call: TRBV5-6; clone_size: .; j_call: TRBJ1-2; cdr3_aa: CASSRYRGEKGYTF
v_call: TRBV5-6; clone_size: .; j_call: TRBJ2-3; cdr3_aa: CASSLGARGLSTDTQYF
v_call: TRBV19; clone_size: .; j_call: TRBJ1-5; cdr3_aa: CASSMLGESNQPQHF
v_call: TRBV30; clone_size: .; j_call: TRBJ2-2; cdr3_aa: CAWRVSGRGELFF
v_call: TRBV6-5; clone_size: .; j_call: TRBJ1-1; cdr3_aa: CASSSTGVEAFF
v_call: TRBV5-4; clone_size: .; j_call: TRBJ2-1; cdr3_aa: CASSPTSGLAGVNEQFF
v_call: TRBV15; clone_size: medium-sized; j_call: TRBJ2-7; cdr3_aa: CATSRGFSYEQYF
v_call: TRBV6-2/TRBV6-3; clone_size: .; j_call: TRBJ1-2; cdr3_aa: CASSYSISAHYGYTF